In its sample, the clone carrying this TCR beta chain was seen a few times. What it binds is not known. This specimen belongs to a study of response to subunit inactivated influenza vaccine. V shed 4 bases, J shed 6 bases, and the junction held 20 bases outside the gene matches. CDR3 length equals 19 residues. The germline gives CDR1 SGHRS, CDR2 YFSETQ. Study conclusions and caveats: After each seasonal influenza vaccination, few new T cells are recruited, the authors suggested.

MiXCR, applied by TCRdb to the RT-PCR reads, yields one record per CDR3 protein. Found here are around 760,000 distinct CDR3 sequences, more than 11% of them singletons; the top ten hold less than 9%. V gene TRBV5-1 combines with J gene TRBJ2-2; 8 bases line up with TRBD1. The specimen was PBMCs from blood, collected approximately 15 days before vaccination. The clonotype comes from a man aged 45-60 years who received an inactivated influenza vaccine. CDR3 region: CASSDPDRDNIPWSGELFF. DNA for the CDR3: TGCGCCAGCAGCGATCCGGACAGGGACAATATCCCGTGGTCCGGGGAGCTGTTTTTT.